A single sample is the source of the 3 T cell receptor beta chains below, sequenced in a study of PD-1 blockade in mismatch repair-deficient tumors. Here immunoSEQ multiplex PCR was the method, and the copy in TCRdb shows in-frame clones only, minus some. The profile shows around 100,000 clones, roughly 80% of them singletons. Sample: peripheral blood, taken approximately 14 months after starting pembrolizumab. These receptors were obtained from an adult with mismatch repair-deficient cancer.

Remarks on this clone: Other nucleotide sequences from this sample produce the same CDR3. The chain couples TRBV5-1 to TRBJ2-5; D might be TRBD2 (5 bases). The CDR3 extends over 14 amino acids. V lost 0 bases and J 4 bases, leaving 10 bases between the germline ends. The germline V gene has CDR1 SGHRS and CDR2 YFSETQ. The CDR3 bases are TGCGCCAGCAGCTTGGGCGGACTGGGAGAGACCCAGTACTTC. This codes for CASSLGGLGETQYF.

J is TRBJ2-5 and V is TRBV10-3; D uncertain. V lost 2 bases and J lost 3, with 7 bases in between. This CDR3 contains 13 residues. Germline V gives CDR1 ENHRY, CDR2 SYGVKD. CDR3 protein: CAISESTKETQYF. Here the CDR3 DNA reads TGTGCCATCAGTGAGAGTACGAAAGAGACCCAGTACTTC.

This chain uses TRBV6-4 with TRBJ1-1; D not resolved. The CDR3 runs to 13 residues. CDR1 and CDR2 from the germline V gene are MRHNA and SNTAGT. V lost 5 bases and J lost 9, with 16 bases in between. CDR3 sequence reads: CASSPEADVKAFF. CDR3 sequence (DNA): TGTGCCAGCAGTCCCGAGGCGGATGTCAAAGCTTTCTTT.